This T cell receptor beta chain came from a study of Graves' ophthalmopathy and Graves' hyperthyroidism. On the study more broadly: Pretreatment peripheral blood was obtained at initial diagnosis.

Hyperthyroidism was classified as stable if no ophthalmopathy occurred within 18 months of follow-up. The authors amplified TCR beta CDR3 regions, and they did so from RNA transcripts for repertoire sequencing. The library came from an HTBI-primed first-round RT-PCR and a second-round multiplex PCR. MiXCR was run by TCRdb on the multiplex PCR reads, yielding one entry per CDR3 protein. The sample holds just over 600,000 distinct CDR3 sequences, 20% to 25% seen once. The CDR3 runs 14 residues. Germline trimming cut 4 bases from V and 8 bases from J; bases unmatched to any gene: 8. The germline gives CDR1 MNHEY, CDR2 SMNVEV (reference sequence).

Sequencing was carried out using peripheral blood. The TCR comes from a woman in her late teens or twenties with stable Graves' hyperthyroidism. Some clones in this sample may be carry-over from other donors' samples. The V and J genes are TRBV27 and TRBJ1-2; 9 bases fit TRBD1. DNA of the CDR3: TGTGCCAGCAGTTGGGGACAGGGAGGGAGCGGCTACACCTTC. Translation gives CASSWGQGGSGYTF.